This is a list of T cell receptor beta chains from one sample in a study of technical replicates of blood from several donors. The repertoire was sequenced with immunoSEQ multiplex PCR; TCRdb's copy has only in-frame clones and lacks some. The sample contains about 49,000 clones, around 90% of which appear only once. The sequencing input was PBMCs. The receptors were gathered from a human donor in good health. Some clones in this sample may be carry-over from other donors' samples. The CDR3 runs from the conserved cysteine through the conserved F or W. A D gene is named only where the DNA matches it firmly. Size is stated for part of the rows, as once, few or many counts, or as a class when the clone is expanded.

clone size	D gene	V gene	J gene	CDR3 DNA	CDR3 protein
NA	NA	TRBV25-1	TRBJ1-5	TGTGCCAGCGGCCTTTGGCCCCAGCATTTT	CASGLWPQHF
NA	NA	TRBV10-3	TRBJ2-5	TGTGCCATCAAGGGGGGGCCGGTAGAGACCCAGTACTTC	CAIKGGPVETQYF
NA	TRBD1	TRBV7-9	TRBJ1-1	TGTGCCAGCAGTATAAACAGGGGACCAGTTAGGGACACTGAAGCTTTCTTT	CASSINRGPVRDTEAFF
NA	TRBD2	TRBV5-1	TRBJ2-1	TGCGCCAGCAGGTCTAGCGGGGGCTTCTCCTACAATGAGCAGTTCTTC	CASRSSGGFSYNEQFF
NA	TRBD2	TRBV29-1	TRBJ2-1	TGCAGCGTCGATAGACTAGCGGGAGGTGACAATGAGCAGTTCTTC	CSVDRLAGGDNEQFF
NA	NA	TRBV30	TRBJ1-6	TGTGCCTGGAGTGTGGTCAGTTATAATTCACCCCTCCACTTT	CAWSVVSYNSPLHF
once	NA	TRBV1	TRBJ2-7	TGCACCAGCTTTGGGCGGGAGAGTCCCTACGAGCAGTACTTC	CTSFGRESPYEQYF
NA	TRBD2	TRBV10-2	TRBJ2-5	TGCGCCAGCAGTGAGGACGCCGGGACTAGCGGGAGACGAGAAGAGACCCAGTACTTC	CASSEDAGTSGRREETQYF
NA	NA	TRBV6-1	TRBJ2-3	TGTGCCAGCAGTGATTCCGGAGGATCGGGTACGCAGTATTTT	CASSDSGGSGTQYF
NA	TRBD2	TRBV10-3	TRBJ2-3	TGTGCCATCGCACGACTAGCGGACAGCACAGATACGCAGTATTTT	CAIARLADSTDTQYF
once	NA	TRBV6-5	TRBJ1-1	TGTGCCAGCAGTTCCAAAGTTAGAGCTTTCTTT	CASSSKVRAFF
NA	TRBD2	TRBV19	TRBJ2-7	TGTGCCAGTATTCCGGGACTAGCGTTCTCCTACGAGCAGTACTTC	CASIPGLAFSYEQYF
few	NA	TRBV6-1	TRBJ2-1	TGTGCCAGCAGTGACATACAGGGCCGCTCCTACAATGAGCAGTTCTTC	CASSDIQGRSYNEQFF
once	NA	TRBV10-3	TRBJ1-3	TGTGCCATCACCCAGAACTCTGGAAACACCATATATTTT	CAITQNSGNTIYF
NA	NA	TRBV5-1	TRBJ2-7	TGCGCCAGCAGCTTGAGGGCGGGGGCTAGCTACGAGCAGTACTTC	CASSLRAGASYEQYF
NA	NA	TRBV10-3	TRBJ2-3	TGTGCCATCAGTGATGAAGGGGGCACAGATACGCAGTATTTT	CAISDEGGTDTQYF
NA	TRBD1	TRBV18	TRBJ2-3	TGTGCCAGCGCACAGGGGGCGAGCACAGATACGCAGTATTTT	CASAQGASTDTQYF
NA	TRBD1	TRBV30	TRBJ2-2	TGTGCCTGGCAGTTCAGGGGGCGGCCCGGGGAGCTGTTTTTT	CAWQFRGRPGELFF
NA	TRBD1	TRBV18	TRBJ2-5	TGTGCCAGCTCACCCAGCTTGGGACAGGGGGCCGGTCAGGAGACCCAGTACTTC	CASSPSLGQGAGQETQYF
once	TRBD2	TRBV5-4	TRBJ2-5	TGTGCCAGCAGCTTGGGGACTAGCGGGGGTGGCGAGACCCAGTACTTC	CASSLGTSGGGETQYF
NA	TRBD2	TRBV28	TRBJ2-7	TGTGCCAGCAGTTTTACCCTAGCGGGGCTAACCTACGAGCAGTACTTC	CASSFTLAGLTYEQYF
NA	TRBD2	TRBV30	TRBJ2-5	TGTGCCTGGACCGGCGGGGGGACCCAGCAAGAGACCCAGTACTTC	CAWTGGGTQQETQYF
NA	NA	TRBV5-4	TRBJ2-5	TGTGCCAGCAGCACCTCCCTGGGGGGGGCGCCGGGGACCCAGTACTTC	CASSTSLGGAPGTQYF
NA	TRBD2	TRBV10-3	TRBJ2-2	TGTGCCATCAGTGAATCGGGGGGACGTACCGGGGAGCTGTTTTTT	CAISESGGRTGELFF
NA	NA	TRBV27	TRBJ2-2	TGTGCCAGCAGTAAAACTAGGACCGGGGAGCTGTTTTTT	CASSKTRTGELFF
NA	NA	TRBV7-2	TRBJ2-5	TGTGCCAGCAGCTTAGGGGGGGTACAAGAGACCCAGTACTTC	CASSLGGVQETQYF
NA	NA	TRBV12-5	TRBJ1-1	TGTGCTAGTGGTTTGGCGGGGTACACTGAAGCTTTCTTT	CASGLAGYTEAFF